This TCR beta chain was identified in a study of CD4 T cells in relation to SARS-CoV-2 and coronaviruses. The CDR3 is made up of 14 amino acids. CDR1 and CDR2 (germline): LNHDA, SQIVND (reference sequence). V lost 6 bases and J lost 2; bases outside the gene matches: 3. CD4+ T cells from unexposed donors were obtained before the COVID-19 pandemic (2011-2018). CD4+ T cells were isolated from the cells after 10 days of culture. Generated by immunoSEQ multiplex PCR, the TCRdb table keeps only in-frame clones and is missing some. In the table there are fewer than 20,000 clones, around 73% of which are singletons. This clone was recorded only once. The antigen remains unidentified.

The chain is built from TRBV19 and TRBJ2-7; 11 bases fit TRBD1. The sequence was obtained from a human donor in good health. Sequencing input: CD4+ T cells from PBMCs, cultured in vitro. CDR3 sequence (DNA): TGTGCCAGTAGGAGGACAGGGGGCACCTACGAGCAGTACTTC. The encoded protein is CASRRTGGTYEQYF.